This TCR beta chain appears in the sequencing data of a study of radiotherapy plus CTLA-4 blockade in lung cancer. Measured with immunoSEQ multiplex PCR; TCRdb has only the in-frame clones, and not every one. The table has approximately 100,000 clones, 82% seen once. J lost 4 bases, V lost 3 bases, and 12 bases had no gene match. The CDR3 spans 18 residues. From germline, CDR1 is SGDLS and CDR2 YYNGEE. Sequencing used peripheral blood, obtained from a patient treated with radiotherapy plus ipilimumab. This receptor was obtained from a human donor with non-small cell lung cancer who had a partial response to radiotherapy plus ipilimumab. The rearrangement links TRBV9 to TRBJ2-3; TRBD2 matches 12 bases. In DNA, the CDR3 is TGTGCCAGCAGCGGATGGGCCCTACTAGCGGGAGGTGCAGATACGCAGTATTTT. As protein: CASSGWALLAGGADTQYF. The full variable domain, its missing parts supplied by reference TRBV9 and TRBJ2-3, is DSGVTQTPKHLITATGQRVTLRCSPRSGDLSVYWYQQSLDQGLQFLIQYYNGEERAKGNILERFSAQQFPDLHSELNLSSLELGDSALYFCASSGWALLAGGADTQYFGPGTRLTVL.